The TCR beta chain under discussion was sequenced for a study of T-cell memory formation after mild COVID-19. Findings and caveats of the study: The main location of contracting CD4+ clones was CM and EM, and that of contracting CD8+ clones was EMRA. In pre-infection memory, a portion of responding clones appeared, which suggested that cross-reactive memory joined. For second-wave clones that peaked at day 37, SARS-CoV-2 specificity went unverified.

After 5'RACE with constant-segment primers, TCR alpha and TCR beta cDNA libraries carrying sample barcodes and UMIs were obtained. TCRdb independently ran MiXCR on the 5' RACE reads; one entry per CDR3 protein. The sample holds roughly 45,000 distinct CDR3 sequences, 27% seen once. This CDR3 comprises 14 residues. V was shortened by 1 base and J by 1 base, with 7 bases between the two germline ends. Germline CDR1 reads MNHEY; CDR2 reads SVGAGI. This clonotype was detected a few times. Its cognate antigen is unknown. This TCR was recovered from a man aged 18 to 35 who had mild COVID-19 (a few samples of this study predate the infection). Cell type and time point are not known. V gene TRBV6-5 combines with J gene TRBJ1-1; D not resolved. Source material: PBMCs or a T cell subset sorted from them (not recorded which). The CDR3 loop reads CASSYLEGNTEAFF. CDR3 bases: TGTGCCAGCAGTTACTTGGAGGGGAACACTGAAGCTTTCTTT.